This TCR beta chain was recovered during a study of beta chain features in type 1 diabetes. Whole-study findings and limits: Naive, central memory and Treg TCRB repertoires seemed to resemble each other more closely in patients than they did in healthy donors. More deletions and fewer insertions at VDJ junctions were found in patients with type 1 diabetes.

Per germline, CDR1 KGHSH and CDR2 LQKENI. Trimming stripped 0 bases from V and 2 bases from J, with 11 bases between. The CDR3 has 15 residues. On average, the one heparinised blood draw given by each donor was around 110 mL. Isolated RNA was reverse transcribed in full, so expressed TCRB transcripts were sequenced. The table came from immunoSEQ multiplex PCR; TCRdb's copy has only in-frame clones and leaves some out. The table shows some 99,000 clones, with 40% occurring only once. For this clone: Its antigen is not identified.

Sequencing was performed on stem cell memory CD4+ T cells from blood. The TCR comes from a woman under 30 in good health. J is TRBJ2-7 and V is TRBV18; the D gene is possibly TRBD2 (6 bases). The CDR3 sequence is CASSPPAGRAYEQYF. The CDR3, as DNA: TGTGCCAGCTCACCACCGGCGGGACGGGCCTACGAGCAGTACTTC.